This T cell receptor beta chain was identified in a study of T cell changes during pregnancy in multiple sclerosis (dated by TCRdb to the late 2010s). Background for the entire study: In women with multiple sclerosis, the researchers looked at how the T cell repertoire shifted as pregnancy progressed.

V lost 6 bases and J lost 7 bases; the stretch between them is 22 bases long. CDR1 and CDR2 were assigned from the germline V gene as SGHDT and YYEEEE. The cysteine opens and the phenylalanine closes a CDR3 of 15 amino acids. Here the CDR3 DNA is all that survives: 45 bases in frame from base 1. Libraries were built with the immunoSEQ multiplex PCR assay. The source is immuneACCESS, and TCRdb retained only in-frame sequences with V and J called. Part of the clones is not carried over; for the studies checked, unresolved V genes explain less than half of this, and the remainder is unexplained. This sample gives 10,000 or so clones in total; under 85% of them show up just once. The ten largest clonotypes hold around 17% of the sample. This clone was detected only once. Its cognate antigen has yet to be identified. Qualities for individual bases were not recorded, and no much larger clone is one base off.

This sequence was found in a female donor in good health, enrolled as a control in a pregnancy study. The starting material was CD8+ T cells from peripheral blood mononuclear cells, obtained in the third trimester of pregnancy. This chain is built from TRBV5-6 and TRBJ1-2; no D segment can be confidently identified. The CDR3 protein: CASTFLDSPPGGYTF. The DNA sequence is as follows: TGTGCCAGCACCTTCTTGGATAGCCCTCCGGGTGGCTACACCTTC.